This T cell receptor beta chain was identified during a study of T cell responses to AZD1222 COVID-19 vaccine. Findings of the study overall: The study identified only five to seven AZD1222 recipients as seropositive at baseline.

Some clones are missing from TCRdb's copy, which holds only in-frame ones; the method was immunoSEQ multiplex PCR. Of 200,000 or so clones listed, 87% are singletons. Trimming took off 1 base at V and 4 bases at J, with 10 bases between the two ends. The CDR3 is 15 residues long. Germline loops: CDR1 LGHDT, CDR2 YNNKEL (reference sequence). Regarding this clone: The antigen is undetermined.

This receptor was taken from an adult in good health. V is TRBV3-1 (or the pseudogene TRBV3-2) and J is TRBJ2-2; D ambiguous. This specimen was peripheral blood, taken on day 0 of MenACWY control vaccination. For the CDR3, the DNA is TGTGCCAGCAGCCAAGGTGGGGTTTTCACCGGGGAGCTGTTTTTT. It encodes CASSQGGVFTGELFF.